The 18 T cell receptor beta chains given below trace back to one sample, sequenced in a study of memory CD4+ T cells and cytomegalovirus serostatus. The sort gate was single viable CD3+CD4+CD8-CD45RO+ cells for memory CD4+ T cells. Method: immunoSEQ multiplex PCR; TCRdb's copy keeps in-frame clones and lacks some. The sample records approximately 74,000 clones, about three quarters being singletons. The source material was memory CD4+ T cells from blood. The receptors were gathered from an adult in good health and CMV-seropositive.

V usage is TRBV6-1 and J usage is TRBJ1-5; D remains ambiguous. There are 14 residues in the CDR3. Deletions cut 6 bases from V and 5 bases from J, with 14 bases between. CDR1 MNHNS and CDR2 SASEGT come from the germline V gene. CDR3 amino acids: CASSTRVRDQPQHF. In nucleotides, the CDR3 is TGTGCCAGCAGCACTCGGGTAAGGGATCAGCCCCAGCATTTT.

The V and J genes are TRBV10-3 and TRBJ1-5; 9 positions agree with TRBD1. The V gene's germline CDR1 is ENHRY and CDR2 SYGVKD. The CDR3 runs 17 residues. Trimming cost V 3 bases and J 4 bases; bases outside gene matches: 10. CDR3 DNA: TGTGCCATCAGTGACCCTCCGGGACAGGGAAGGAATCAGCCCCAGCATTTT. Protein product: CAISDPPGQGRNQPQHF.

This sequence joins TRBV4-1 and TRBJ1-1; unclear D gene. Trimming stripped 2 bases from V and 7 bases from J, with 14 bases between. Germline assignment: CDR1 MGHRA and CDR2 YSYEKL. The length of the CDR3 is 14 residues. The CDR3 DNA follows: TGCGCCAGCAGCCAAATAACCGGGATCGGTGAAGCTTTCTTT. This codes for CASSQITGIGEAFF.

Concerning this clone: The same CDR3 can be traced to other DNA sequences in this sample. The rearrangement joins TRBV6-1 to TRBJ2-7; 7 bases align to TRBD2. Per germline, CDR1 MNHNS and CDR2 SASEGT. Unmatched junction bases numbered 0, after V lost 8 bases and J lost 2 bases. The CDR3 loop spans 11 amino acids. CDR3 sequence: CASAGAYEQYF. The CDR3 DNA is TGTGCCAGCGCGGGGGCCTACGAGCAGTACTTC.

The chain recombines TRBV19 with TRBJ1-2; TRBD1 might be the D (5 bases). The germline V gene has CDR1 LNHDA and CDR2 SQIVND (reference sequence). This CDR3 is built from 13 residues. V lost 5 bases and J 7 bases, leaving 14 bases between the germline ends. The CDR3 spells CASSAGTPSGYTF. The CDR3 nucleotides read TGTGCCAGTAGTGCCGGGACCCCCAGTGGCTACACCTTC.

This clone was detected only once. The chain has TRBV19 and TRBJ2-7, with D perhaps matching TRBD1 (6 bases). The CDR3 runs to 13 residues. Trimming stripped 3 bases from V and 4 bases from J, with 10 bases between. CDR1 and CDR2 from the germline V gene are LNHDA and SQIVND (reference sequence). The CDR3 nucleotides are TGTGCCAGTAGTATCGGACAGAGTTACGAGCAGTACTTC. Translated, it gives CASSIGQSYEQYF. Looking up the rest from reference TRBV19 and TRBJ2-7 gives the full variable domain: DGGITQSPKYLFRKEGQNVTLSCEQNLNHDAMYWYRQDPGQGLRLIYYSQIVNDFQKGDIAEGYSVSREKKESFPLTVTSAQKNPTAFYLCASSIGQSYEQYFGPGTRLTVT.

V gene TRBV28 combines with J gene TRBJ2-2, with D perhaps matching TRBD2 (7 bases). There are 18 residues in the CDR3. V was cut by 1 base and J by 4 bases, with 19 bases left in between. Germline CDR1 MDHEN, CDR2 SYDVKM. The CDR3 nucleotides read TGTGCCAGCAGTTTATCCCGCTGGGGGGCGGGAGTCACCGGGGAGCTGTTTTTT. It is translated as CASSLSRWGAGVTGELFF.

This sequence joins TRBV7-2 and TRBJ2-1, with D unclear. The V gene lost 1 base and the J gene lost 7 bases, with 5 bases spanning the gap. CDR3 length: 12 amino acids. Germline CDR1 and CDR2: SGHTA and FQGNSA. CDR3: CASSLEMNEQFF. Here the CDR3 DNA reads TGTGCCAGCAGCTTAGAGATGAATGAGCAGTTCTTC.

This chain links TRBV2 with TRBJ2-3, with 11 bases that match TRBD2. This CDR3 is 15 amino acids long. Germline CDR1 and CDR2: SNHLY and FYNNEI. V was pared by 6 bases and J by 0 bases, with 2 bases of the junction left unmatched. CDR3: CASSRTSGSTDTQYF. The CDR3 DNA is TGTGCCAGCAGCCGGACTAGCGGGAGCACAGATACGCAGTATTTT.

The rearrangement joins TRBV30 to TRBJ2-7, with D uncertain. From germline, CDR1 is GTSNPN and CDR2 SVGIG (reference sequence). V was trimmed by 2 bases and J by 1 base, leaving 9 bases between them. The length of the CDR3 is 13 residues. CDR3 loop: CAWSSGRSYEQYF. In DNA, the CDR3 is TGTGCCTGGAGTTCGGGCCGATCCTACGAGCAGTACTTC.

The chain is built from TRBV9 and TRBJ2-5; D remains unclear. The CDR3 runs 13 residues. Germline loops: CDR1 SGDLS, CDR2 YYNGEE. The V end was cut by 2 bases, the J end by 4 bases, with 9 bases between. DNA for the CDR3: TGTGCCAGCAGCGTGACTTGGGGAGAGACCCAGTACTTC. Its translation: CASSVTWGETQYF.

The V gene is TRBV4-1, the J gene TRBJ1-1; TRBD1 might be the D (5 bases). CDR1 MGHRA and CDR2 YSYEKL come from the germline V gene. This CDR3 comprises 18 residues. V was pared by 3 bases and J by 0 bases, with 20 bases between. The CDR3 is CASSQVGSWTIMNTEAFF. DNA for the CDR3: TGCGCCAGCAGCCAGGTCGGGTCTTGGACAATTATGAACACTGAAGCTTTCTTT.

The CDR3: CASRTSGSWQETQYF. The CDR3 DNA reads TGTGCCAGCAGGACGAGCGGGAGTTGGCAAGAGACCCAGTACTTC. This rearrangement joins TRBV27 to TRBJ2-5; 8 nucleotides line up with TRBD2. The CDR3 totals 15 residues. Germline V gene data show CDR1 as MNHEY and CDR2 as SMNVEV (reference sequence). V shed 6 bases and J 2 bases; nucleotides not matched to a gene: 8.

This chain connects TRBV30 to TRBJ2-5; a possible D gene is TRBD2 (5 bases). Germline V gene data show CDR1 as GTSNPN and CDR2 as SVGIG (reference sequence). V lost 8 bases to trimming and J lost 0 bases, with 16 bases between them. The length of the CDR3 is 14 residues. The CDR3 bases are TGTGCCGTGATGAGAGGGCCGGACCAAGAGACCCAGTACTTC. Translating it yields CAVMRGPDQETQYF. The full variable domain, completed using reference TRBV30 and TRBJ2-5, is SQTIHQWPATLVQPVGSPLSLECTVEGTSNPNLYWYRQAAGRGLQLLFYSVGIGQISSEVPQNLSASRPQDRQFILSSKKLLLSDSGFYLCAVMRGPDQETQYFGPGTRLLVL.

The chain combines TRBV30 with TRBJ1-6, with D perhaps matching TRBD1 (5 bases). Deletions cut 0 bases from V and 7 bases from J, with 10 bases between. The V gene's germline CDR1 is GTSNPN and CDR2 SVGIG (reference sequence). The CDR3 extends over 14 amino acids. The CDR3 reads CAWSVAGRNSPLHF. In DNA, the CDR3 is TGTGCCTGGAGTGTCGCAGGGCGGAATTCACCCCTCCACTTT. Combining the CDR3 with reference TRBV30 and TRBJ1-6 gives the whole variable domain SQTIHQWPATLVQPVGSPLSLECTVEGTSNPNLYWYRQAAGRGLQLLFYSVGIGQISSEVPQNLSASRPQDRQFILSSKKLLLSDSGFYLCAWSVAGRNSPLHFGNGTRLTVT.

The CDR3 bases are TGTGCCAGCAGTGAAGAAAGCAGGGTGTACCAAGAGACCCAGTACTTC. Its protein is CASSEESRVYQETQYF. This chain uses TRBV2 with TRBJ2-5; tentative D call: TRBD1 (5 bases). Per germline, CDR1 SNHLY and CDR2 FYNNEI. The CDR3 covers 16 residues. V gave up 1 base and J gave up 0 bases, with 12 bases separating them.

CDR3 sequence reads: CASIPGGTNEKLFF. CDR3 nucleotide sequence: TGTGCCAGCATCCCCGGGGGGACTAATGAAAAACTGTTTTTT. V is TRBV5-6 and J is TRBJ1-4, with D tentatively TRBD1 (5 bases). This CDR3 has 14 residues. Trimming cost V 6 bases and J 2 bases, with 11 bases left between them. Germline V gives CDR1 SGHDT, CDR2 YYEEEE.

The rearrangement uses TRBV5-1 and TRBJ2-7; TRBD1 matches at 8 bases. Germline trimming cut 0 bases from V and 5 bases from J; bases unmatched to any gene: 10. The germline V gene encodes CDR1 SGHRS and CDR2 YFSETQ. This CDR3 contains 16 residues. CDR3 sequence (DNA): TGCGCCAGCAGCTTGGAAGGGACAGGCCTTCCCCACGAGCAGTACTTC. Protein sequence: CASSLEGTGLPHEQYF. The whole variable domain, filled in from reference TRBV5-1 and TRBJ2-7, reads KAGVTQTPRYLIKTRGQQVTLSCSPISGHRSVSWYQQTPGQGLQFLFEYFSETQRNKGNFPGRFSGRQFSNSRSEMNVSTLELGDSALYLCASSLEGTGLPHEQYFGPGTRLTVT.